The clone carrying this T cell receptor beta chain was counted at least ten times. Using its own MiXCR run on the PCR reads, TCRdb lists one record per CDR3 protein. Among about 640,000 distinct CDR3 sequences listed, just under 20% were seen once. Germline CDR1 is PRHDT and CDR2 is FYEKMQ (reference sequence). This CDR3 comprises 14 residues. These data originate in a study of molecular identifiers for immune sequencing clone quantification. The genes are TRBV13 and TRBJ2-6, with TRBD1 matching over 8 bases. Material for sequencing was naive CD8+ T cells from blood, with Jurkat cell RNA spiked in. Subset reported: FACS-sorted CD8+CD4-CCR7+CD45RA+ naive T cells. This clonotype was obtained from a human donor in good health. Some libraries in this study had Jurkat cell RNA spiked in. The CDR3 here is CGVKDRAGANVLTF. The CDR3, as DNA: TGTGGCGTTAAGGACAGGGCGGGGGCCAACGTCCTGACTTTC.